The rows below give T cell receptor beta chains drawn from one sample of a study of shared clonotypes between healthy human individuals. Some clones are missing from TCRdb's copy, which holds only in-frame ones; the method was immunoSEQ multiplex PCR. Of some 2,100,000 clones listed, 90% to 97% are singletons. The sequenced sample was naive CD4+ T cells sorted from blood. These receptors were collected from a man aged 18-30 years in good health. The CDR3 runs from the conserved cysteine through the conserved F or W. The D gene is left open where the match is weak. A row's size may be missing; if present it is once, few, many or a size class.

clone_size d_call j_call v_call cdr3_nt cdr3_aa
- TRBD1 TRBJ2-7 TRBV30 TGTGCCTGGACTCCGTCAGACAGGGCTTACGAGCAGTACTTC CAWTPSDRAYEQYF
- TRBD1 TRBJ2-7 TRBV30 TGTGCCTGGAGCGCCGACAGGGACTACGAGCAGTACTTC CAWSADRDYEQYF
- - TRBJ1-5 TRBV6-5 TGTGCCAGCAGGCCGCGACAGGCGAGTCATCAGCCCCAGCATTTT CASRPRQASHQPQHF
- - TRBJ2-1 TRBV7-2 TGTGCCAGCAGCCGAGTGGATGAGCAGTTCTTC CASSRVDEQFF
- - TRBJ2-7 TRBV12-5 TGTGCTAGTGGTCTCGTGGCCGAGCAGTACTTC CASGLVAEQYF
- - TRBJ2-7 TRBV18 TGTGCCAGCTCACCACGGGGCGGGGAGACCTACGAGCAGTACTTC CASSPRGGETYEQYF
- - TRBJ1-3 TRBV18 TGTGCCAGCTCCGGACAAGAGGGATCTGGAAACACCATATATTTT CASSGQEGSGNTIYF
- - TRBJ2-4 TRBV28 TGTGCCAGCAGGGGGTCCCTTCTGGACATTCAGTACTTC CASRGSLLDIQYF
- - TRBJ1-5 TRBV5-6 TGTGCCAGCAGCTCCCTTCGGGGGGCTAGCAATCAGCCCCAGCATTTT CASSSLRGASNQPQHF
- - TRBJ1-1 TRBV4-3 TGCGCCAGCAGCCAAGAATATTTCGGGCTTGGGAACACTGAAGCTTTCTTT CASSQEYFGLGNTEAFF
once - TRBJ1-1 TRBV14 TGTGCCAGCAGCCAAACTAGGAACACTGAAGCTTTCTTT CASSQTRNTEAFF
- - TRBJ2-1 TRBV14 TGTGCCAGCAGCCAGCAACGGGGGGCCCACAATGAGCAGTTCTTC CASSQQRGAHNEQFF
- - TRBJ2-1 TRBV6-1 TGTGCCATCGACGTTTACAATGAGCAGTTCTTC CAIDVYNEQFF
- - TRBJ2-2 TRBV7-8 TGTGCCAGCAGCAGGAGGGACAGTAACACCGGGGAGCTGTTTTTT CASSRRDSNTGELFF
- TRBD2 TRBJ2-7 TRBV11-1 TGTGCCAGCAGCTTAGAAGCGGGGGTTACCTACTACGAGCAGTACTTC CASSLEAGVTYYEQYF
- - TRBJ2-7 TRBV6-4 TGTGCCAGCAGTGACTCGAAATGGAGGGTTGCAAGCCACGAGCAGTACTTC CASSDSKWRVASHEQYF
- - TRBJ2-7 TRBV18 TGTGCCAGCTCACCGGCGTGGAGCTCCTACGAGCAGTACTTC CASSPAWSSYEQYF
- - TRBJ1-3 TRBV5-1 TGCGCCAGCAGCCCCGGGACCAACTCTGGAAACACCATATATTTT CASSPGTNSGNTIYF
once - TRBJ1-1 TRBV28 TGTGCCACCTCGGTTGGCACTGAAGCTTTCTTT CATSVGTEAFF
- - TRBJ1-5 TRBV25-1 TGTGCCAGCAGTGACCAGGGAGCCCCGAGCAATCAGCCCCAGCATTTT CASSDQGAPSNQPQHF
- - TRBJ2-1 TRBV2 TGTGCCAGCAGCCTCTATGAGCAGTTCTTC CASSLYEQFF
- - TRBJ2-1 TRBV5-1 TGCGCCAGCAGCTTGGCTGCAGGTGTTTACAATGAGCAGTTCTTC CASSLAAGVYNEQFF
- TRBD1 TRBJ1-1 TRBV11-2 TGTGCCAGCAGCTTCAGCGGACAGGGCGTAAACACTGAAGCTTTCTTT CASSFSGQGVNTEAFF
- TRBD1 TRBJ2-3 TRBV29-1 TGCAGCGTGACCGGGACAGGGGGAGGATCCGATACGCAGTATTTT CSVTGTGGGSDTQYF
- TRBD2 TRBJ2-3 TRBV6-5 TGTGCCAGCAGCCCTTGGGGGGGTAGCACAGATACGCAGTATTTT CASSPWGGSTDTQYF
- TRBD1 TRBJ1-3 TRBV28 TGTGCCAGCAGTTTAGGGACAGGGGGAAGTAAAAGGAACACCATATATTTT CASSLGTGGSKRNTIYF
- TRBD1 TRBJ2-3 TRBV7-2 TGTGCCAGCAGTCTAGCAGGGGGAGATACGCAGTATTTT CASSLAGGDTQYF
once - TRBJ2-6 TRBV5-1 TGCGCCAGCAGCGATCGCGCCTTGGGAGGGGCCAACGTCCTGACTTTC CASSDRALGGANVLTF
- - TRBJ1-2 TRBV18 TGTGCCAGCTCACCAGCCACCGCTAACTATGGCTACACCTTC CASSPATANYGYTF
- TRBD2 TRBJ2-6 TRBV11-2 TGTGCCAGCAGCTTCGTTCCAGCGGGAGGCGGTGGGGCCAACGTCCTGACTTTC CASSFVPAGGGGANVLTF
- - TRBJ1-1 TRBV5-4 TGTGCCAGCAGCTTGGATATTGGGACACCGAACACTGAAGCTTTCTTT CASSLDIGTPNTEAFF
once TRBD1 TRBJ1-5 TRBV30 TGTGCCTGGAGTGGGACAGGAGCGCATCAGCCCCAGCATTTT CAWSGTGAHQPQHF
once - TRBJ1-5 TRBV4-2 TGTGCCAGCAGCCGTACGGAAAGCAATCAGCCCCAGCATTTT CASSRTESNQPQHF
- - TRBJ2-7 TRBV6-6 TGTGCCACCTTATTGCCGGACTCCTACGAGCAGTACTTC CATLLPDSYEQYF
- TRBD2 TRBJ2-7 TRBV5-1 TGCGCCAGCAGCCATAGGACTAGCGGGGGGGCCAGTGGCTCCTACGAGCAGTACTTC CASSHRTSGGASGSYEQYF
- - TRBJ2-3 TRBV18 TGTGCCAGCTCACCACCGGCCAGGGATGCGCAGTATTTT CASSPPARDAQYF
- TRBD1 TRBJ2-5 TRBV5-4 TGTGCCAGCAGCCCCGACAGGGGGCGGGAGACCCAGTACTTC CASSPDRGRETQYF
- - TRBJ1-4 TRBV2 TGTGCCAGCAGTGAAGTTCTGGACCCCAATGAAAAACTGTTTTTT CASSEVLDPNEKLFF
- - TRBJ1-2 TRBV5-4 TGTGCCAGCAGCTCCCCTGACCGGCCAAACTATGGCTACACCTTC CASSSPDRPNYGYTF
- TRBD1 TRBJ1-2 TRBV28 TGTGCCAGCAGTTTGGGGACAGGGGATGGCTACACCTTC CASSLGTGDGYTF
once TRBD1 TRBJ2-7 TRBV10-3 TGTGCCATCAGTGTAGGGACAGACTACGAGCAGTACTTC CAISVGTDYEQYF
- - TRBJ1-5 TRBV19 TGTGCCAGTAGCCCTTTTGAACAGCCCCAGCATTTT CASSPFEQPQHF
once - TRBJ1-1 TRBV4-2 TGTGCCAGCAGCCAGCAGGAAAACACTGAAGCTTTCTTT CASSQQENTEAFF
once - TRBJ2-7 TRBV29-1 TGCAGCGTTGAGGTCGGGGGAATCGAGGGGTACTTC CSVEVGGIEGYF
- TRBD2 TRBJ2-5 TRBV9 TGTGCCAGCAGCCCCCCTGAAGCTAGCGGGAGGGCTGAGACCCAGTACTTC CASSPPEASGRAETQYF
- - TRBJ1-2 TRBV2 TGTGCCAGCAGCGGCGTTCGAGGGGATGGCTACACCTTC CASSGVRGDGYTF
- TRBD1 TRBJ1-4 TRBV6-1 TGTGCCAGCAGTGGAGGGACAGTACGAGGCCTCCATGAAGAAAAACTGTTTTTT CASSGGTVRGLHEEKLFF
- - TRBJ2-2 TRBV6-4 TGTGCCAGTAGCGGGAACACCGGGGAGCTGTTTTTT CASSGNTGELFF
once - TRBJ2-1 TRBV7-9 TGTGCCAGCAGCTTAGGGGGGTCTCCCTACAATGAGCAGTTCTTC CASSLGGSPYNEQFF
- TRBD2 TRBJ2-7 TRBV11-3 TGTGCCAGCAGCCGCGGACTAGCGGGCTCCTACGAGCAGTACTTC CASSRGLAGSYEQYF
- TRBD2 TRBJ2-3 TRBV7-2 TGTGCCAGCAGGGAGGGACTAGCGGGAACAGATACGCAGTATTTT CASREGLAGTDTQYF
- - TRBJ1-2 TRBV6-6 TGTGCCACTAAGCAAGCTCTTAACTATGGCTACACCTTC CATKQALNYGYTF
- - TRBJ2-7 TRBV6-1 TGTGCCAGCGGTTCGGCAACCGGCGAGCAGTACTTC CASGSATGEQYF
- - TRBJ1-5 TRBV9 TGTGCCAGCAGCGTAGGACCGGTGGAGCCCCAGCATTTT CASSVGPVEPQHF
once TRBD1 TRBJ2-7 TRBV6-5 TGTGCCAGCAGGCCCGGGACAGGGGGCTACGAGCAGTACTTC CASRPGTGGYEQYF
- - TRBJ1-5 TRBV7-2 TGTGCCAGCAGCACGACAGGCAATCAGCCCCAGCATTTT CASSTTGNQPQHF
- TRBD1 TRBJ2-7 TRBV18 TGTGCCAGCTCACAGGACAGGGGGGAACTCTACGAGCAGTACTTC CASSQDRGELYEQYF
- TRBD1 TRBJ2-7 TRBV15 TGTGCCACCAGCAGTTGGGACAGAACCTACGAGCAGTACTTC CATSSWDRTYEQYF
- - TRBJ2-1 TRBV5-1 TGCGCCAGCAGCGGGACCAGCTCCTACAATGAGCAGTTCTTC CASSGTSSYNEQFF
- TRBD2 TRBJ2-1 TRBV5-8 TGTGCCAGCAGCAGGGCTCTGGGACTAGTAACCTACAATGAGCAGTTCTTC CASSRALGLVTYNEQFF